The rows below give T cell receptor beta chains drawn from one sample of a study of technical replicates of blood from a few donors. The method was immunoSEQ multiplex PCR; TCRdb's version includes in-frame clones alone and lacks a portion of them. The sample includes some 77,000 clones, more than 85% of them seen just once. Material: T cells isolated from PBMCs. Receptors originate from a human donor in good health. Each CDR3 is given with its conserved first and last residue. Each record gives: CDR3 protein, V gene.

CDR3: CASSQHQGEGTDTQYF; V: TRBV4-3
CDR3: CAISNNIQMNTEAFF; V: TRBV10-3
CDR3: CSDRTGSINEQFF; V: TRBV29-1
CDR3: CASSQGAVHYEQYF; V: TRBV4-2
CDR3: CASSLLSTGGLDTQYF; V: TRBV5-1
CDR3: CASSFGVSYEQYF; V: TRBV5-4
CDR3: CASSRQGEKNIQYF; V: TRBV19
CDR3: CASTKTGASSFNQPQHF; V: TRBV19
CDR3: CASRTTGVGNTIYF; V: TRBV28
CDR3: CASSVGLAEYNEQFF; V: TRBV9
CDR3: CAWSGTSGHTDTQYF; V: TRBV30
CDR3: CASRETGAHSGNTIYF; V: TRBV7-9
CDR3: CASSDIVALGLPTIEKQYF; V: TRBV2
CDR3: CASSFLAGSYNEQFF; V: TRBV7-2
CDR3: CASRAIWADNEQFF; V: TRBV11-2
CDR3: CSVGGLGSSNEQFF; V: TRBV29-1
CDR3: CATSRGTGTTATEAFF; V: TRBV15
CDR3: CASSTRQDYNEQFF; V: TRBV11-2
CDR3: CASSLGGANEQFF; V: TRBV5-1
CDR3: CASSYQLANTDTQYF; V: TRBV6-5
CDR3: CASSLDLYTQYF; V: TRBV6-5
CDR3: CAWSGRGRVNTEAFF; V: TRBV30
CDR3: CAWSPSGTTFPYGYTF; V: TRBV30
CDR3: CASFGTVNEKLFF; V: TRBV2
CDR3: CASSLLAKQYNEQFF; V: TRBV7-9
CDR3: CASRLDMGGTEAFF; V: TRBV10-2
CDR3: CASSYPDSYEQYF; V: TRBV6-6
CDR3: CASSVVGRAGNGYTF; V: TRBV9
CDR3: CASSLAGSYNEQFF; V: TRBV5-1
CDR3: CASSLSQGSPSNQPQHF; V: TRBV13
CDR3: CASSLERGNYGYTF; V: TRBV11-2
CDR3: CASSLGGSDTEAFF; V: TRBV7-3
CDR3: CASSPLENTEAFF; V: TRBV14
CDR3: CASSPLPLYYNEQFF; V: TRBV18
CDR3: CSVEGTGAPNTEAFF; V: TRBV29-1
CDR3: CASSGAVGELFF; V: TRBV6-5
CDR3: CASSQDWRGPYNEQFF; V: TRBV4-2
CDR3: CASSEETGGVSEAFF; V: TRBV9
CDR3: CAWSVSKTGTGVKEQYF; V: TRBV30
CDR3: CASSLGLAGPQDYEQYF; V: TRBV13
CDR3: CASSAGFFSYNEQFF; V: TRBV9
CDR3: CASSELAGSSYEQYF; V: TRBV9
CDR3: CASSPDWSSYNEQFF; V: TRBV6-5